The clone carrying this TCR beta chain was observed a few times. Its antigen is not identified. This entry is derived from a study of response to subunit inactivated influenza vaccine. The CDR3 consists of 15 residues. Looked up from germline, CDR1 is MNHEY and CDR2 is SVGEGT. V shed 1 base and J 4 bases; nucleotides not matched to a gene: 5. TCRdb re-called the RT-PCR reads with MiXCR, one entry per CDR3 protein. This sample has around 850,000 distinct CDR3 sequences, with 15% to 20% found just once. The study's findings and limits: Every seasonal influenza vaccination brings in few new T cells, the authors suggested.

Sequenced material: PBMCs from blood, taken 4 to 6 days after vaccination. This chain connects TRBV6-2 or TRBV6-3 to TRBJ2-7; 9 positions agree with TRBD2. This TCR derives from a man over 45 who received an inactivated influenza vaccine. CDR3 in amino acids: CASSYLAGAVYEQYF. CDR3 DNA: TGTGCCAGCAGTTACTTAGCGGGAGCGGTTTACGAGCAGTACTTC.